A selection of T cell receptor beta chains follows, all from one sample in a study of human T cells and chemical hapten exposure. Via MiXCR, TCRdb re-called the reads, giving one row per CDR3 protein. The sample lists about 120,000 distinct CDR3 sequences; 8.5% to 9% were seen once. The material sequenced was whole blood. The receptors derive from a human donor in good health. Some clones in this sample may be carry-over from other donors' samples. CDR3s leave out the opening cysteine and the closing phenylalanine or tryptophan. Fields, in order: clone size, V gene, CDR3 protein. Some rows mark clone size as missing; the rest say once, few, many or name a class of expanded clone.

>-|TRBV5-1
ASSSSGGGIQETQY
>few|TRBV25-1
ASSEYNEQY
>few|TRBV20-1
SARDPWGNTEAF
>many|TRBV20-1
SASMVSETQY
>-|TRBV4-2
ASSQGAGAYEQY
>many|TRBV7-2
ASSLNRGSGNTIY
>-|TRBV2
ASSEAATGGTHAEAF
>few|TRBV20-1
SADRGQTQY
>-|TRBV6-1
ASSAPQGWEVVEQF
>many|TRBV9
ASSVGDGQEAQPQH
>many|TRBV12-3/TRBV12-4
ASSPRDFWTEAF
>-|TRBV6-5
ASSSTGTGGRNEQF
>many|TRBV14
ASSDLNEKLF
>few|TRBV23-1
ASSQSPNPPTGRWSTEAF
>-|TRBV10-3
ASLDGTNYGYT
>-|TRBV2
ASSVKASNQPQH
>many|TRBV15
ATSRDGAGGAF
>-|TRBV6-5
ASSPTGQPGELF
>many|TRBV6-5
ASGRASGGIRTDTQY
>many|TRBV20-1
SARKGAGANQPQH
>-|TRBV3-1
ASSPRGGSDTQY
>-|TRBV7-3
ASSPPDGETQY
>many|TRBV20-1
SARDGPEAF
>many|TRBV3-1
ASSQVDMNTEAF
>-|TRBV2
ASMGSRVDTEAF
>many|TRBV4-2
ASSLRDDPYNEQF
>-|TRBV15
ATSGTSGGPRPPYNEQF
>-|TRBV12-3/TRBV12-4
ASSLFWGSGGANEQF
>-|TRBV7-6
ASSLQGAGNNDIQY
>-|TRBV7-2
ASSLDRGDNEKLF
>few|TRBV23-1
ASSQSMNRGGSNEQF